Listed below are T cell receptor beta chains from one sample, sequenced in a study of early T cells in non-severe SARS-CoV-2 infection. One entry per CDR3 protein results from TCRdb running MiXCR on the 5' RACE reads. The table lists tens of thousands of distinct CDR3 sequences, 3.5% to 5.5% of them singletons. The sample taken for sequencing was whole blood. Receptor source: an adult who was a healthcare worker with PCR-confirmed SARS-CoV-2 infection or an uninfected control (not recorded which). CDR3s include the opening cysteine and the closing phenylalanine or tryptophan. D genes are given only for firm matches. Size tells how often a clone was seen (once, few, many) or the class of an expanded clone, and some rows leave it out.

CDR3nt	CDR3aa	d_gene	abundance	v_gene	j_gene
TGTGCCAGCAGACCGGGACAGTGGTTTTCCCAGCATTTT	CASRPGQWFSQHF	TRBD1	few	TRBV28	TRBJ1-5
TGTGCCAGCAGTAGCCCCAGCACAGATACGCAGTATTTT	CASSSPSTDTQYF	.	many	TRBV27	TRBJ2-3
TGTGCCAGCAGCGTCTCTACGGCTAGCGGGAGGTATAACAATGAGCAGTTCTTC	CASSVSTASGRYNNEQFF	TRBD2	.	TRBV9	TRBJ2-1
TGTGCCAGCAGCTTCCCGTATAATTCACCCCTCCACTTT	CASSFPYNSPLHF	.	many	TRBV7-2	TRBJ1-6
TGTGCCAGCAGTTACAGGGCCGATACGCAGTATTTT	CASSYRADTQYF	.	.	TRBV6-2/TRBV6-3	TRBJ2-3
TGTGCCAGCAGTCCGGGCCCGGGACAAGCTGGAAACACCATATATTTT	CASSPGPGQAGNTIYF	.	many	TRBV6-5	TRBJ1-3
TGTGCCAGCAGCAGAAACAGGGGAGAGGACTACGAGCAGTACTTC	CASSRNRGEDYEQYF	TRBD1	.	TRBV9	TRBJ2-7
TGTGCCAGTAAAGCGGGAATGACCCAGTACTTC	CASKAGMTQYF	TRBD2	many	TRBV19	TRBJ2-5
TGCGCCAGCAGCGGGGTGGGACTAGCGGGTCCTTGGGACGAGCAGTACTTC	CASSGVGLAGPWDEQYF	TRBD2	many	TRBV5-1	TRBJ2-7
TGCGCCAGCAGCCAAGATGGGGGCAGAGGACAAGAGACCCAGTACTTC	CASSQDGGRGQETQYF	.	few	TRBV4-1	TRBJ2-5
TGTGCCAGCATCAAGGGGACCACCTACGAGCAGTACTTC	CASIKGTTYEQYF	.	many	TRBV28	TRBJ2-7
TGCAGCGTACAGGGCAACTATAACTATGGCTACACCTTC	CSVQGNYNYGYTF	.	many	TRBV29-1	TRBJ1-2
TGTGCCAGCAGTCTAAGTGTCTACAATGAGCAGTTCTTC	CASSLSVYNEQFF	.	.	TRBV28	TRBJ2-1
TGTGCCAGCAGCCGAACTCCCCGGGACGGGGTACGACTCTCTGGGGCCAACGTCCTGACTTTC	CASSRTPRDGVRLSGANVLTF	.	many	TRBV7-9	TRBJ2-6
TGCGCCAGCAGCTGGGACTCAGATACGCAGTATTTT	CASSWDSDTQYF	.	.	TRBV5-1	TRBJ2-3
TGTGCCAGCAGTTGGACTAGCGGGAGCTTATCCTACGAGCAGTACTTC	CASSWTSGSLSYEQYF	TRBD2	many	TRBV28	TRBJ2-7
TGCGCCAGCAGGGCCAGCGGCCGAACTAATGAAAAACTGTTTTTT	CASRASGRTNEKLFF	.	many	TRBV5-1	TRBJ1-4
TGTGCCAGCAGTTCCCAGACTAGCGGGAGGGCCCTCGTCGCAGATACGCAGTATTTT	CASSSQTSGRALVADTQYF	TRBD2	many	TRBV28	TRBJ2-3
TGCGCCAGCAGCCAAGAGTCAGGGCGGAGGGGGGATGAAAAACTGTTTTTT	CASSQESGRRGDEKLFF	.	many	TRBV4-1	TRBJ1-4
TGCAGCGTTGAAACGGGAGTGCCCTACGAGCAGTACTTC	CSVETGVPYEQYF	.	many	TRBV29-1	TRBJ2-7
TGCAGCGTTGATGCGGCAGGGGAAGGGGGCTACACCTTC	CSVDAAGEGGYTF	.	many	TRBV29-1	TRBJ1-2
TGTGCCAGCAGTGAATTTCGGGCTAACACTGAAGCTTTCTTT	CASSEFRANTEAFF	.	.	TRBV2	TRBJ1-1
TGTGCCAGCAGCCCCGGACCCGCGAACACTGAAGCTTTCTTT	CASSPGPANTEAFF	.	few	TRBV5-6	TRBJ1-1
TGTGCCAGCAGCACCTTAACGGGACTAGCGGGAGGGCCAAGGGGACAAGAGACCCAGTACTTC	CASSTLTGLAGGPRGQETQYF	TRBD2	few	TRBV5-4	TRBJ2-5
TGTGCCAGCACCCCACTAGCGGGGTTGACCTACAATGAGCAGTTCTTC	CASTPLAGLTYNEQFF	TRBD2	many	TRBV6-2/TRBV6-3	TRBJ2-1
TGTGCCAGCAGTTTCCCGCGGACTGAAGCTTTCTTT	CASSFPRTEAFF	.	many	TRBV6-2/TRBV6-3	TRBJ1-1
TGTGCCAGCAGTCCCGGACAGCTGAACACCGGGGAGCTGTTTTTT	CASSPGQLNTGELFF	.	many	TRBV6-4	TRBJ2-2
TGTGCCAGCAGCCAAGAGTTCCGGAACGGTGAGCAGTTCTTC	CASSQEFRNGEQFF	.	medium-sized	TRBV14	TRBJ2-1
TGTGCCAGCAGCATGAAGGCCCGACAGGGGGAGCACTATGGCTACACCTTC	CASSMKARQGEHYGYTF	TRBD1	many	TRBV7-9	TRBJ1-2
TGTGCCAGCAGGCGGACAGGGCATGGCTACACCTTC	CASRRTGHGYTF	TRBD1	many	TRBV28	TRBJ1-2
TGTGCCAGCAGCGTGTACGGGGAGCTGTTTTTT	CASSVYGELFF	.	once	TRBV25-1	TRBJ2-2
TGCGCCAGCAGCTTCGTGGCGACCGCAGATACGCAGTATTTT	CASSFVATADTQYF	.	few	TRBV5-1	TRBJ2-3
TGTGCCAGCAGTTTATTTAGGGGAGATTCACCCCTCCACTTT	CASSLFRGDSPLHF	.	few	TRBV27	TRBJ1-6
TGTGCCAGCAGTGAAACCCGGACGGAAGCTTTCTTT	CASSETRTEAFF	.	.	TRBV6-6	TRBJ1-1
TGTGCCAGCAGCTCCCAGGGAACCAAAAACATTCAGTACTTC	CASSSQGTKNIQYF	.	many	TRBV5-4	TRBJ2-4
TGTGCCAGCAGCTTACGGGGGCGCACAGGCGGCTACACCTTC	CASSLRGRTGGYTF	.	many	TRBV7-9	TRBJ1-2
TGTGCCAGCAAGTCGCGACTATCCTACGAGCAGTACTTC	CASKSRLSYEQYF	.	many	TRBV2	TRBJ2-7
TGTGCCAGCAGCTTTAGCGGGGCTACCGGGGAGCTGTTTTTT	CASSFSGATGELFF	TRBD2	many	TRBV7-3	TRBJ2-2
TGTGCCAGTAGTATAGCACAGGGGGCGCATCAGCCCCAGCATTTT	CASSIAQGAHQPQHF	TRBD1	many	TRBV19	TRBJ1-5
TGTGCCAGCAGTTTTTGGACAGGGGGCTCACCCCTCCACTTT	CASSFWTGGSPLHF	TRBD1	many	TRBV28	TRBJ1-6
TGCGCCAGCAGCTTGGATACTAGCGGAGATACGCAGTATTTT	CASSLDTSGDTQYF	TRBD2	many	TRBV5-1	TRBJ2-3
TGTGCCAGCAGTTTAGGGACCCCTGGTCCCTACGAGCAGTACTTC	CASSLGTPGPYEQYF	.	.	TRBV12-3/TRBV12-4	TRBJ2-7
TGTGCCAGCTCACCCGCGGGATTTGGAAACACCATATATTTT	CASSPAGFGNTIYF	.	many	TRBV18	TRBJ1-3
TGCAGCGTTGAAGACGGGGTAGAGCAGTACTTC	CSVEDGVEQYF	.	once	TRBV29-1	TRBJ2-7
TGTGCCAGTAGTTTTCGTTCCGGGGAGCTGTTTTTT	CASSFRSGELFF	.	many	TRBV19	TRBJ2-2
TGCAGCGTTCGGACCGATAGCTCCTATAATTCACCCCTCCACTTT	CSVRTDSSYNSPLHF	.	many	TRBV29-1	TRBJ1-6
TGTGCCAGCAGCGGGAATGGGACAGGGAGGCATGAGCAGTTCTTC	CASSGNGTGRHEQFF	TRBD1	many	TRBV9	TRBJ2-1
TGTGCCAGCAGTTTAGTCCACGAGCAGTACTTC	CASSLVHEQYF	.	many	TRBV28	TRBJ2-7
TGTGCCAGCAGTCCGGAACGACAGGTTGTACGCAATCAGCCCCAGCATTTT	CASSPERQVVRNQPQHF	.	many	TRBV27	TRBJ1-5
TGTGCCAGCTCACCAGAATGGAGAAACACCGGGGAGCTGTTTTTT	CASSPEWRNTGELFF	.	many	TRBV18	TRBJ2-2
TGCAGTGCTCCTAGCCCGGGTCAGCTAGAAAAACTGTTTTTT	CSAPSPGQLEKLFF	.	many	TRBV20-1	TRBJ1-4
TGTGCCAGTAGTAGACAGGGGCAAGAGACCCAGTACTTC	CASSRQGQETQYF	TRBD1	many	TRBV19	TRBJ2-5
TGTGCCAGCAGTTTGTTGGCGGGAGGAGGAACCGGGGAGCTGTTTTTT	CASSLLAGGGTGELFF	TRBD2	many	TRBV27	TRBJ2-2
TGTGCCAGTAAGCGAACGGCGGGAGGGCCCTCCTACAATGAGCAGTTCTTC	CASKRTAGGPSYNEQFF	TRBD2	few	TRBV19	TRBJ2-1
TGCGCCAGCAGCTTGACGGGGCAATGGGGTGAGCAGTTCTTC	CASSLTGQWGEQFF	.	many	TRBV5-1	TRBJ2-1